Shown below are 4 T cell receptor beta chains from a single sample sequenced in a study of blood T cell repertoires in COVID-19. TCRdb's table, derived via immunoSEQ multiplex PCR, lists solely in-frame clones and lacks some. The sample has hundreds of thousands of clones, 75% to 90% seen once. The sample comprised PBMCs or T cells enriched from blood (not recorded which). Every receptor here comes from a man aged 40-50 years who had recovered from COVID-19.

CDR3 in amino acids: CASYPPGGGSRNEQFF. CDR3 in DNA: TGTGCCAGTTACCCTCCCGGGGGGGGGTCTAGGAATGAGCAGTTCTTC. V and J are TRBV19 and TRBJ2-1; 8 nucleotides align to TRBD2. Germline assignment: CDR1 LNHDA and CDR2 SQIVND (reference sequence). J was trimmed by 7 bases and V by 8 bases; bases with no gene match: 16. The CDR3 runs 16 residues.

The rearrangement links TRBV2 to TRBJ2-7; TRBD1 might be the D (5 bases). Germline-derived CDR1 and CDR2 are SNHLY and FYNNEI. CDR3 length: 14 residues. The V end was cut by 6 bases, the J end by 3 bases, with 15 bases between. DNA of the CDR3: TGTGCCAGCAGGACAGAATTAGGTCGCTACGAGCAGTACTTC. Protein product: CASRTELGRYEQYF.

This clone was recorded once. The gene calls are TRBV25-1 and TRBJ2-1; D might be TRBD2 (6 bases). There are 13 residues in the CDR3. The germline gives CDR1 MGHDK, CDR2 SYGVNS. V was pared by 4 bases and J by 6 bases, with 10 bases between. In nucleotides, the CDR3 is TGTGCCAGCAGTGTGGACTACCTCAATGAGCAGTTCTTC. It is translated as CASSVDYLNEQFF.

The chain uses TRBV6-5 and TRBJ2-7; D possibly corresponds to TRBD2 (6 bases). The germline V gene encodes CDR1 MNHEY and CDR2 SVGAGI. Trimming took 7 bases from V and 4 from J, leaving 20 bases between them. The CDR3 sequence is 15 residues long. The CDR3 sequence: CASNKKGLKVYEQYF. Written as DNA, the CDR3 is TGTGCCAGCAATAAAAAGGGACTTAAGGTTTACGAGCAGTACTTC.